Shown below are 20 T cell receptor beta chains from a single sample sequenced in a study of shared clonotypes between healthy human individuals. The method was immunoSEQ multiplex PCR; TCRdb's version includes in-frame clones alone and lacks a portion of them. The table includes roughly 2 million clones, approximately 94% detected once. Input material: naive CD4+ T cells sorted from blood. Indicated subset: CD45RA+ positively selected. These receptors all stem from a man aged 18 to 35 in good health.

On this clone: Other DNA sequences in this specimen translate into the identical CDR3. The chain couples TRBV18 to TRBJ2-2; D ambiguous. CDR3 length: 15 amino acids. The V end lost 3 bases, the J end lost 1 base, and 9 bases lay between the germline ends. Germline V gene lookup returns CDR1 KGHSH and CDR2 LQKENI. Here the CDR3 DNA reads TGTGCCAGCTCACCTCCGGGTCGGAACACCGGGGAGCTGTTTTTT. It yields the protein CASSPPGRNTGELFF. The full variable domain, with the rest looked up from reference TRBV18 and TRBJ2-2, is NAGVMQNPRHLVRRRGQEARLRCSPMKGHSHVYWYRQLPEEGLKFMVYLQKENIIDESGMPKERFSAEFPKEGPSILRIQQVVRGDSAAYFCASSPPGRNTGELFFGEGSRLTVL.

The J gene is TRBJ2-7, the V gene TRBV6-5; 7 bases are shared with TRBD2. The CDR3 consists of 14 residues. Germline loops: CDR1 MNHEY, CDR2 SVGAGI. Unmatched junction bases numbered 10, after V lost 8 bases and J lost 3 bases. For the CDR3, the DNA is TGTGCCAGCGCCCGGGGCGGGGACTACTACGAGCAGTACTTC. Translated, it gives CASARGGDYYEQYF.

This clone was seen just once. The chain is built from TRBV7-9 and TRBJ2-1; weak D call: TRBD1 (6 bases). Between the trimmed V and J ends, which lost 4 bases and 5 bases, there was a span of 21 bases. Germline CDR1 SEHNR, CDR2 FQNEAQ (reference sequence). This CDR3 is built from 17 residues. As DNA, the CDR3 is TGTGCCAGCAGCTCATGGAGAGACAAGAGGGGGAACAATGAGCAGTTCTTC. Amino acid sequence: CASSSWRDKRGNNEQFF.

In DNA, the CDR3 is TGTGCCAGCAGAGAGGGACAGGGAGAGACCCAGTACTTC. This sequence encodes CASREGQGETQYF. V is TRBV2 and J is TRBJ2-5; 9 nucleotides agree with TRBD1. V lost 6 bases, J lost 4 bases, and 3 bases stayed unmatched. CDR3 length equals 13 residues. Germline V gene data show CDR1 as SNHLY and CDR2 as FYNNEI.

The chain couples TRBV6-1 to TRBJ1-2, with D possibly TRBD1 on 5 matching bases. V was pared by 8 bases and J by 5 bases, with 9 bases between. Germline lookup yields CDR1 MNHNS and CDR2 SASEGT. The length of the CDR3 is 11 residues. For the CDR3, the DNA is TGTGCCAGCGGGGGAAGGTATGGCTACACCTTC. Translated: CASGGRYGYTF.

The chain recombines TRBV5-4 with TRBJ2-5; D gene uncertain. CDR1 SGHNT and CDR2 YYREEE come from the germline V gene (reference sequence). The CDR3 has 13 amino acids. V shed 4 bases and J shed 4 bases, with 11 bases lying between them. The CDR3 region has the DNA TGTGCCAGCAGCGCGTCCCCAGTAGAGACCCAGTACTTC. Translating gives CASSASPVETQYF.

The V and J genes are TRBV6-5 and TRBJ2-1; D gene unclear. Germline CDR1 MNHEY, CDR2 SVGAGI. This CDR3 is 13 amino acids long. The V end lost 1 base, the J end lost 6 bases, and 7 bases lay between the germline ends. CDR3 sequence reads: CASSYWRSNEQFF. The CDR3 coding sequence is TGTGCCAGCAGTTACTGGCGGAGCAATGAGCAGTTCTTC.

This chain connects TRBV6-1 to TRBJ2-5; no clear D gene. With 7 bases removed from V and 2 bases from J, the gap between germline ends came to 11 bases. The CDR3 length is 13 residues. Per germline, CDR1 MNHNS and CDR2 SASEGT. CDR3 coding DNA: TGTGCCAGCAACGAGCTACCACAAGAGACCCAGTACTTC. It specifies CASNELPQETQYF.

The CDR3 nucleotides are TGTGCCAGTAGTCCCCAGGTCGCCAACCCCTACGAGCAGTACTTC. Translated, it gives CASSPQVANPYEQYF. This chain connects TRBV19 to TRBJ2-7; D gene ambiguous. Trimming removed 5 bases at V and 2 bases at J, with 16 bases between. The CDR3 totals 15 residues. Per the germline V gene, CDR1 is LNHDA and CDR2 is SQIVND (reference sequence).

CDR3 sequence (DNA): TGTGCCAGCGGGCGTTTGGGGGTCCTCAGCACAGATACGCAGTATTTT. As protein: CASGRLGVLSTDTQYF. The chain carries TRBV9 and TRBJ2-3, with D perhaps TRBD1 or TRBD2 (5 bases each). Deletions cut 7 bases from V and 0 bases from J, with 18 bases between. This CDR3 contains 16 residues. The germline V gene encodes CDR1 SGDLS and CDR2 YYNGEE.

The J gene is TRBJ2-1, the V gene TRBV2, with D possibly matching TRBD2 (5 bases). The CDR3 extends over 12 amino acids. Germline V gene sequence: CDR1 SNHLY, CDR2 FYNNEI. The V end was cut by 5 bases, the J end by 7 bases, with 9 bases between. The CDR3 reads CASSWTGNEQFF. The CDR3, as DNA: TGTGCCAGCAGTTGGACGGGGAATGAGCAGTTCTTC.

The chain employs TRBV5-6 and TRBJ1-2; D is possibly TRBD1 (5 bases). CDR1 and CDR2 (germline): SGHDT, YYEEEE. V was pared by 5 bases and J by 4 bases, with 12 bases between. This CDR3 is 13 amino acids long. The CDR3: CASSGAASYGYTF. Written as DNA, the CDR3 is TGTGCCAGCAGTGGGGCCGCCAGCTATGGCTACACCTTC.

The CDR3 bases are TGTGCCAGCCCCCCGGGAGACGAGCAGTACTTC. Translating it yields CASPPGDEQYF. The chain couples TRBV6-5 to TRBJ2-7; D perhaps matches TRBD2 (6 bases). There are 11 residues in the CDR3. V lost 8 bases, J lost 5 bases, and 10 bases lay in between. CDR1 is MNHEY and CDR2 is SVGAGI in the germline V gene.

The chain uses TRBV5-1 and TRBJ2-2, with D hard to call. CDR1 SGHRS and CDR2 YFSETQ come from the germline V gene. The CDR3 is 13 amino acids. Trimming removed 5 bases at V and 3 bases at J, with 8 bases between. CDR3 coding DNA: TGCGCCAGCAGTGTTGAACACACCGGGGAGCTGTTTTTT. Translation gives CASSVEHTGELFF.

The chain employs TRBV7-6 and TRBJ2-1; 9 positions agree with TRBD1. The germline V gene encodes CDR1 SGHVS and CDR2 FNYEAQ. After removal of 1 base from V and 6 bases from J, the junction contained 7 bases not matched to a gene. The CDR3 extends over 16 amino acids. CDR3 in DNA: TGTGCCAGCAGCTTAGGGGGCGGGACAGGGATCAATGAGCAGTTCTTC. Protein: CASSLGGGTGINEQFF.

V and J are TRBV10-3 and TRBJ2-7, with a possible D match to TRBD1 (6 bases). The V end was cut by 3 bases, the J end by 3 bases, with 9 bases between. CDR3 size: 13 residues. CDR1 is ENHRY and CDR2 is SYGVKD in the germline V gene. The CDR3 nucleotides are TGTGCCATCAGTGAAGGGACATACTACGAGCAGTACTTC. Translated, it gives CAISEGTYYEQYF.

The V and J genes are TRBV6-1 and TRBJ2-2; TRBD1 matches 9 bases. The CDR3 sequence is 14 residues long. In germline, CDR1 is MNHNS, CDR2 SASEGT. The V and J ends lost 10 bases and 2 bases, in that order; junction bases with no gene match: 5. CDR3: CATTDRGNTGELFF. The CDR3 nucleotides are TGTGCCACTACGGACAGGGGTAACACCGGGGAGCTGTTTTTT.

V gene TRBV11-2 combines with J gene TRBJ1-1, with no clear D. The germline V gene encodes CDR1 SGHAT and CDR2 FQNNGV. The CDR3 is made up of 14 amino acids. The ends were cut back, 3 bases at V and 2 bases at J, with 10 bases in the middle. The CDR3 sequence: CASSFLDRNTEAFF. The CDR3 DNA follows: TGTGCCAGCAGCTTTCTGGACCGAAACACTGAAGCTTTCTTT.

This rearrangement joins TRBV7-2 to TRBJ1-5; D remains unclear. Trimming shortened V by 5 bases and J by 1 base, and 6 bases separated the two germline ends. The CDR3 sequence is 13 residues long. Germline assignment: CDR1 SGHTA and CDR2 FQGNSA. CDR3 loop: CASSPTSNQPQHF. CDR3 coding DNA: TGTGCCAGCAGCCCTACGAGCAATCAGCCCCAGCATTTT.

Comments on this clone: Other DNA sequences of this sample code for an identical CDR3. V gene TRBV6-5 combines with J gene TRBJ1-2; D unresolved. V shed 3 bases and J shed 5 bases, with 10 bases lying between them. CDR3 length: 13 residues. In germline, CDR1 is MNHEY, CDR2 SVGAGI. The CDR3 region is CASSYRVGYGYTF. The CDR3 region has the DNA TGTGCCAGCAGTTATAGAGTAGGATATGGCTACACCTTC.